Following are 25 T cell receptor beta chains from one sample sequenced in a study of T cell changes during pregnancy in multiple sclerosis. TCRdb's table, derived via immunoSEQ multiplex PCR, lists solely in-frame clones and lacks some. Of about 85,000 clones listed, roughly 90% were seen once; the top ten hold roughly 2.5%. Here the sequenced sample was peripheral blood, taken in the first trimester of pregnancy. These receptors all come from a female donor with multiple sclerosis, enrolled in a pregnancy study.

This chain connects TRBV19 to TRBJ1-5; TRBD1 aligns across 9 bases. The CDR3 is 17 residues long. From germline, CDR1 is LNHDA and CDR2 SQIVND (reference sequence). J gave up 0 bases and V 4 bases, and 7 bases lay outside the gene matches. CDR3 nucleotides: TGTGCCAGTAGTACTCCGGGACAGGGAAGTAGCAATCAGCCCCAGCATTTT. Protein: CASSTPGQGSSNQPQHF.

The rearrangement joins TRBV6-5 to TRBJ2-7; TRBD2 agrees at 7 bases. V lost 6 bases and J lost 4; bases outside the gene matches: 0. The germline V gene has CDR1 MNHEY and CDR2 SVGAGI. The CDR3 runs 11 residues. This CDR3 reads CASSGGYEQYF. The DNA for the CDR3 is TGTGCCAGCAGCGGGGGGTACGAGCAGTACTTC.

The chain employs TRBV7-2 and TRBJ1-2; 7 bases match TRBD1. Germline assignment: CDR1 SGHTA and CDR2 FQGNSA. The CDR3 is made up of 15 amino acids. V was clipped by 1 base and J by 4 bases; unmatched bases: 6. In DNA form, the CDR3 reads TGTGCCAGCAGCTTAGAAAGGGGGCGGATCTATGGCTACACCTTC. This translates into CASSLERGRIYGYTF.

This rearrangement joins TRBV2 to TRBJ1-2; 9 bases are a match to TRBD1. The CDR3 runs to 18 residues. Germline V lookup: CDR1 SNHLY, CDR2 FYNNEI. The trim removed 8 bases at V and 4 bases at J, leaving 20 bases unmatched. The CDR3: CASHKGTGQGPTSYGYTF. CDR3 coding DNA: TGTGCCAGCCATAAGGGAACGGGACAGGGCCCCACTTCCTATGGCTACACCTTC.

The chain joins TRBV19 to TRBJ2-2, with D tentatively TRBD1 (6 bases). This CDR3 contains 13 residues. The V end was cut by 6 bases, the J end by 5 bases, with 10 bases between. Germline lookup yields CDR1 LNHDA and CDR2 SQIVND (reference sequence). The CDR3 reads CASRIQGTGELFF. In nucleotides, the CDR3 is TGTGCCAGTAGGATACAGGGAACCGGGGAGCTGTTTTTT.

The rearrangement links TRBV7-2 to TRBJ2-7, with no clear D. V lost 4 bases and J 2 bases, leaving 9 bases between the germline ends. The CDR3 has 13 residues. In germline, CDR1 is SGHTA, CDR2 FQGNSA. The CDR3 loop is CASSYDMAYEQYF. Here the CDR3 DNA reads TGTGCCAGCAGCTACGACATGGCCTACGAGCAGTACTTC. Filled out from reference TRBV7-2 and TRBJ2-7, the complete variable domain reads GAGVSQSPSNKVTEKGKDVELRCDPISGHTALYWYRQSLGQGLEFLIYFQGNSAPDKSGLPSDRFSAERTGGSVSTLTIQRTQQEDSAVYLCASSYDMAYEQYFGPGTRLTVT.

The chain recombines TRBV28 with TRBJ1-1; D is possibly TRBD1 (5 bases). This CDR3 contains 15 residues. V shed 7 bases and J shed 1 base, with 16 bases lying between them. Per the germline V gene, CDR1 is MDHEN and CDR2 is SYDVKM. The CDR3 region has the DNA TGTGCCAGCAACCCGGGGGGACGGCAGAACACTGAAGCTTTCTTT. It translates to CASNPGGRQNTEAFF.

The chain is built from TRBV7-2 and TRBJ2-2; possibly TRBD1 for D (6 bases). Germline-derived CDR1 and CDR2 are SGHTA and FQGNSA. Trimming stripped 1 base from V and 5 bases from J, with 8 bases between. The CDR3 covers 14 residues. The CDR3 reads CASSLGTGTGELFF. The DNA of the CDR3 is TGTGCCAGCAGCTTAGGCACAGGGACCGGGGAGCTGTTTTTT.

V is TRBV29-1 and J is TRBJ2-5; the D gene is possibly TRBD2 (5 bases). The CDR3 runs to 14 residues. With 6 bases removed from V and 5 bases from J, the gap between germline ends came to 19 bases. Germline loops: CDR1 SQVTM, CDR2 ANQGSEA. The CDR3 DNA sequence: TGCAGCGTCGCCCCGGGAACAAGTGGGGAGACCCAGTACTTC. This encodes CSVAPGTSGETQYF.

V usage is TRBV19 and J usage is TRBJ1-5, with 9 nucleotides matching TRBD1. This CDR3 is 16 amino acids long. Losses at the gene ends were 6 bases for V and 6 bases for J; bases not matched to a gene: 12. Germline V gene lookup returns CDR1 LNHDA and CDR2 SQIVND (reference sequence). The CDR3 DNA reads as TGTGCCAGTAGCTCGGGACAGGGACGAGGTTTTCAGCCCCAGCATTTT. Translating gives CASSSGQGRGFQPQHF.

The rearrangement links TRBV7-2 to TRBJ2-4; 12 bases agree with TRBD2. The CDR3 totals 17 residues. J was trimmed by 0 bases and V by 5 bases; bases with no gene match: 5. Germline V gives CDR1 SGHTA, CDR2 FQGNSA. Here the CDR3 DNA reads TGTGCCAGCAGCCCGGGACTAGCGGGTCTAGCCAAAAACATTCAGTACTTC. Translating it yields CASSPGLAGLAKNIQYF.

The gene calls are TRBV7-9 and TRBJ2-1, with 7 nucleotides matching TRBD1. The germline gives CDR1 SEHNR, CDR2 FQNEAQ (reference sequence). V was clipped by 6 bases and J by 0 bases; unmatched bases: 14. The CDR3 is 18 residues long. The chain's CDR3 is CASSPTGKSGSSYNEQFF. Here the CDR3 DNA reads TGTGCCAGCAGTCCGACAGGGAAGTCAGGGAGCTCCTACAATGAGCAGTTCTTC.

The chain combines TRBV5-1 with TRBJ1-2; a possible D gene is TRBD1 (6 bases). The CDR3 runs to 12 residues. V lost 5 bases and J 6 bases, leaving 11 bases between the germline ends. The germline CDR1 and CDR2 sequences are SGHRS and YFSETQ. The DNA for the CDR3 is TGCGCCAGCAGACGACAGGAGGATGGCTACACCTTC. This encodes CASRRQEDGYTF.

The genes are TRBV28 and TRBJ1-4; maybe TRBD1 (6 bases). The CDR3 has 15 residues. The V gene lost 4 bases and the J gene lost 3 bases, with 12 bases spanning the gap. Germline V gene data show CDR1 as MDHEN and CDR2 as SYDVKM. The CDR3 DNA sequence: TGTGCCAGCAGTTCCCCACAGGGAGCTAATGAAAAACTGTTTTTT. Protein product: CASSSPQGANEKLFF.

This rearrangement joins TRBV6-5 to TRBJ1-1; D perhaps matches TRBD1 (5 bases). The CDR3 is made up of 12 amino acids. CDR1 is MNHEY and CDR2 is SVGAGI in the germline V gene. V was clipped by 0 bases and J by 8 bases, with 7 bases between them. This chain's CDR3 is CASSYSQGEAFF. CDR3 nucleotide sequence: TGTGCCAGCAGTTACTCGCAGGGAGAAGCTTTCTTT.

In DNA form, the CDR3 reads TGCGCCAGCTGCCAAACCGGGACAGGGGGCGCCCCAGCCAAAAACATTCAGTACTTC. Translating gives CASCQTGTGGAPAKNIQYF. V usage is TRBV23-1 and J usage is TRBJ2-4; 12 nucleotides align to TRBD1. TRBV23-1 is treated as an ORF (open reading frame) with a function not yet certain. The CDR3 loop spans 19 amino acids. The V and J ends lost 8 bases and 0 bases, in that order; junction bases with no gene match: 14.

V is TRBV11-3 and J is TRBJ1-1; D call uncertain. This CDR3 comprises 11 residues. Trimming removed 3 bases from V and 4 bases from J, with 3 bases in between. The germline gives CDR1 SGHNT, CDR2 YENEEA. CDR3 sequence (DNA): TGTGCCAGCAGCTTGGCCACTGAAGCTTTCTTT. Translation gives CASSLATEAFF. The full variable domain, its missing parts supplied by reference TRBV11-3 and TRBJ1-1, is EAGVVQSPRYKIIEKKQPVAFWCNPISGHNTLYWYLQNLGQGPELLIRYENEEAVDDSQLPKDRFSAERLKGVDSTLKIQPAELGDSAVYLCASSLATEAFFGQGTRLTVV.

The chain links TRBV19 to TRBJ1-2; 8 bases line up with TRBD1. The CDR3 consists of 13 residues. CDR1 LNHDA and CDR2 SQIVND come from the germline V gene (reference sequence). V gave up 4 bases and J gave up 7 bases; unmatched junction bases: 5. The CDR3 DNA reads TGTGCCAGTAGTACCAGGACAGGGCTTGGCTACACCTTC. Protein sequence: CASSTRTGLGYTF.

CDR3 amino acids: CASSPRYSNQPQHF. The DNA of the CDR3 is TGTGCCAGTTCGCCGAGATATAGCAATCAGCCCCAGCATTTT. The chain carries TRBV19 and TRBJ1-5; the D is unclear. From germline, CDR1 is LNHDA and CDR2 SQIVND (reference sequence). This CDR3 comprises 14 residues. V lost 8 bases and J 0 bases, leaving 11 bases between the germline ends.

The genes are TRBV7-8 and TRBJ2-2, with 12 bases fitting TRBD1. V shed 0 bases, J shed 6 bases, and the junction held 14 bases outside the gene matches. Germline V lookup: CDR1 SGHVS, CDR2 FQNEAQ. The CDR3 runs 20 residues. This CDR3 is CASSLARRDRGLSVAGELFF. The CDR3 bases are TGTGCCAGCAGCTTAGCGCGCCGGGACAGGGGGCTGTCGGTGGCCGGGGAGCTGTTTTTT. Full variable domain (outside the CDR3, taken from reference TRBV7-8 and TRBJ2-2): GAGVSQSPRYKVAKRGQDVALRCDPISGHVSLFWYQQALGQGPEFLTYFQNEAQLDKSGLPSDRFFAERPEGSVSTLKIQRTQQEDSAVYLCASSLARRDRGLSVAGELFFGEGSRLTVL.

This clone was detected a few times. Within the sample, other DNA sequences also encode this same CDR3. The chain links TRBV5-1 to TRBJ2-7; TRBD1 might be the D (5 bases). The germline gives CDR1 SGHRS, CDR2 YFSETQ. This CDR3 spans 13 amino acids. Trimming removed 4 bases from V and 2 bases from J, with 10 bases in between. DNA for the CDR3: TGCGCCAGCAGCGTGGACACAACCTACGAGCAGTACTTC. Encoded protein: CASSVDTTYEQYF.

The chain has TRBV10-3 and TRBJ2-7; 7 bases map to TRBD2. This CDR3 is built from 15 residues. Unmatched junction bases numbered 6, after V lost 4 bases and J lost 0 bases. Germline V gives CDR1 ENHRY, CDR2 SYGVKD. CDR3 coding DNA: TGTGCCATCAGTGGGGGGGGGTCCTTCTCCTACGAGCAGTACTTC. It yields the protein CAISGGGSFSYEQYF.

The CDR3 reads CASKPGTGAYEQYF. The CDR3 DNA reads TGTGCCAGCAAACCCGGGACAGGGGCCTACGAGCAGTACTTC. J is TRBJ2-7 and V is TRBV6-1; TRBD1 matches 10 bases. The CDR3 contains 14 residues. J gave up 2 bases and V 7 bases, and 5 bases lay outside the gene matches. CDR1 MNHNS and CDR2 SASEGT come from the germline V gene.

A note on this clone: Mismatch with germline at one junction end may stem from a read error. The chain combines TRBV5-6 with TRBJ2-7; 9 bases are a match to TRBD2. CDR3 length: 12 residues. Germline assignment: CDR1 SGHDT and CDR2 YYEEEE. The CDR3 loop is CASSQRTSVELF. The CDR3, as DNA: TGTGCCAGCAGCCAAAGGACTAGCGTCGAGCTTTTC.

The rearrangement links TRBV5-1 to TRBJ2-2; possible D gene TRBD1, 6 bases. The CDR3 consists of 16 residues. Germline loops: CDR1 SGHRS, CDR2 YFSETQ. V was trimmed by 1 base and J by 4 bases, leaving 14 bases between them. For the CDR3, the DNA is TGCGCCAGCAGCTTGCTCTGGGGGCGCAGCACCGGGGAGCTGTTTTTT. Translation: CASSLLWGRSTGELFF.